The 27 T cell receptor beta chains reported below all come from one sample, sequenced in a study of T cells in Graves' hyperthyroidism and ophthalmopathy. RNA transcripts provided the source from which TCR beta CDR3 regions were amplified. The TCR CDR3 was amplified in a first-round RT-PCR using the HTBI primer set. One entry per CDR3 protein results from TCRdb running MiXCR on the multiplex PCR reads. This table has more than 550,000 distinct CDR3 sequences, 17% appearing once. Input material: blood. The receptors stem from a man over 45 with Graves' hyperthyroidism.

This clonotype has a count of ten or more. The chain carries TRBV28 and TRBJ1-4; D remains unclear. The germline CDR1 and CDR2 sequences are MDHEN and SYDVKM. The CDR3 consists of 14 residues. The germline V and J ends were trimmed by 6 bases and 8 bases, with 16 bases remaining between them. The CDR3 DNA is TGTGCCAGCAGCCCGGTAAACCAAGAAGAAAAACTGTTTTTT. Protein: CASSPVNQEEKLFF.

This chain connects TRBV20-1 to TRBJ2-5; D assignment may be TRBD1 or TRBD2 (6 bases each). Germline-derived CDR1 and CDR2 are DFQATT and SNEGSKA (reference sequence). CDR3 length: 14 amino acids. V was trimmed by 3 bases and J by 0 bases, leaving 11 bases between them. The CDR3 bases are TGCAGTGCTAGTGGGCGGGACAACCAAGAGACCCAGTACTTC. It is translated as CSASGRDNQETQYF.

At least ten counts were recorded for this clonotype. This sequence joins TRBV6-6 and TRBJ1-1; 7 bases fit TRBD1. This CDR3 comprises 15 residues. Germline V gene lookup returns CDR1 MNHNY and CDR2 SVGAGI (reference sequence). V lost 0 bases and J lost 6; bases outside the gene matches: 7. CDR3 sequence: CASSYSAGGGSEAFF. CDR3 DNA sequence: TGTGCCAGCAGTTACTCAGCAGGGGGTGGTTCTGAAGCTTTCTTT.

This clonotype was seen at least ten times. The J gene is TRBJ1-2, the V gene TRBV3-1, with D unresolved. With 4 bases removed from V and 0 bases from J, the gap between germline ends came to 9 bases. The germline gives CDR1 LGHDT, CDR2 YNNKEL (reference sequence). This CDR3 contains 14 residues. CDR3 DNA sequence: TGTGCCAGCAGCCCGGACGGATCTAACTATGGCTACACCTTC. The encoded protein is CASSPDGSNYGYTF.

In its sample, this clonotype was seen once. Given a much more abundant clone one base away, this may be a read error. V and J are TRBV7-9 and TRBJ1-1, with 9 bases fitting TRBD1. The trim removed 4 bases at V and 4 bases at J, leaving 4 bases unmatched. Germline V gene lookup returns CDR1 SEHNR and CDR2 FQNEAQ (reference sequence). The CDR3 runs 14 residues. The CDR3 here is CASSSGTGCTEAFF. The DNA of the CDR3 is TGTGCCAGCAGCTCCGGGACAGGGTGCACTGAAGCTTTCTTT.

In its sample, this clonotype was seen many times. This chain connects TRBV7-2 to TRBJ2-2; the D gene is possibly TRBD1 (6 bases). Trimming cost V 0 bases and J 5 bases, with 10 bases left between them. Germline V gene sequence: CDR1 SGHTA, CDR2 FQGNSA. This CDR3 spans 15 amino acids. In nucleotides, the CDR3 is TGTGCCAGCAGCTTAGCCAGGGGAAGGACCGGGGAGCTGTTTTTT. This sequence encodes CASSLARGRTGELFF.

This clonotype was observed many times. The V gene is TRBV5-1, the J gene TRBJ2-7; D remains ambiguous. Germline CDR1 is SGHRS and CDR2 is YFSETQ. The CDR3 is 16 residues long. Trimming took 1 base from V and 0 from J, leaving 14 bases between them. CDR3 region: CASSLFALDLSYEQYF. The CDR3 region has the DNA TGCGCCAGCAGCTTGTTTGCACTGGACCTCTCCTACGAGCAGTACTTC.

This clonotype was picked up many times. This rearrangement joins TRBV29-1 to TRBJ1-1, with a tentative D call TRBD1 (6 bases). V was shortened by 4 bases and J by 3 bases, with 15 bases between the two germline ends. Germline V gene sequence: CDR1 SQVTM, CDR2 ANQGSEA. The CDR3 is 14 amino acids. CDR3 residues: CSVVAGDFDTEAFF. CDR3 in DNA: TGCAGCGTTGTGGCAGGGGACTTCGACACTGAAGCTTTCTTT.

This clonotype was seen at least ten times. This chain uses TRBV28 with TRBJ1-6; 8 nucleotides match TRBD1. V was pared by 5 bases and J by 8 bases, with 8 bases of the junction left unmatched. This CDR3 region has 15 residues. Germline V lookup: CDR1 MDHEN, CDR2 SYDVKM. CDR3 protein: CASSTPDRAHSPLHF. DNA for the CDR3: TGTGCCAGCAGTACCCCGGACAGGGCGCATTCACCCCTCCACTTT.

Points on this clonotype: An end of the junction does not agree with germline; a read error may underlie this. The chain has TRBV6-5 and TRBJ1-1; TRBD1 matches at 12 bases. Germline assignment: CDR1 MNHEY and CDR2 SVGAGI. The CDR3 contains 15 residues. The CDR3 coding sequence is TGTGCCAGCAGTTACGGGACAGGGGGCCACACTAAAGCTTTCTTT. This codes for CASSYGTGGHTKAFF.

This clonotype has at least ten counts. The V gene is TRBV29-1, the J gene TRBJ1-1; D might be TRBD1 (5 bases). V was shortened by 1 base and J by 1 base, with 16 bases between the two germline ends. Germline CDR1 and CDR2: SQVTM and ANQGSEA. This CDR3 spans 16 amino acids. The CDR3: CSVEGPSDRRNTEAFF. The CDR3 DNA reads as TGCAGCGTTGAAGGACCTTCAGACAGACGGAACACTGAAGCTTTCTTT.

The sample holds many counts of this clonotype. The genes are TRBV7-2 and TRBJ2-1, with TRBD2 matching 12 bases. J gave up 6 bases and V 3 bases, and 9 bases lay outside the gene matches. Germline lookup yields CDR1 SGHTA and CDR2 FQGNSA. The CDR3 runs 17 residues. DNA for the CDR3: TGTGCCAGCAGCTTTCCTAGCGGGAGGGCCGATACCAATGAGCAGTTCTTC. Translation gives CASSFPSGRADTNEQFF.

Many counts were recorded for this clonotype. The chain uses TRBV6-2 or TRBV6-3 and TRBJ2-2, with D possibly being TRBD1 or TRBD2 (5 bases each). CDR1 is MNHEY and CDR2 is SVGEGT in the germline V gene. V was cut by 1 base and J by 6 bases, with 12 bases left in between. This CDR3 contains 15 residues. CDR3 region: CASSYFRDRPGELFF. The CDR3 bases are TGTGCCAGCAGTTACTTCCGGGACCGCCCCGGGGAGCTGTTTTTT.

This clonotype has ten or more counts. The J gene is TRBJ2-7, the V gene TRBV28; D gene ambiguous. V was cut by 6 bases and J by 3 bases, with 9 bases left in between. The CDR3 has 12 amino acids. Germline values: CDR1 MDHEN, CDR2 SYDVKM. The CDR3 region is CASSLDNYEQYF. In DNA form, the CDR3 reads TGTGCCAGCAGCTTAGATAACTACGAGCAGTACTTC.

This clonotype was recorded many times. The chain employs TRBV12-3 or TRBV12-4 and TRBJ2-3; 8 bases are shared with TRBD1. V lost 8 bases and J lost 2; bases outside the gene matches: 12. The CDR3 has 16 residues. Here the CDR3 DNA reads TGTGCCAGCGGTGGTCAGGGGGCCTCACCCACAGATACGCAGTATTTT. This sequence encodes CASGGQGASPTDTQYF.

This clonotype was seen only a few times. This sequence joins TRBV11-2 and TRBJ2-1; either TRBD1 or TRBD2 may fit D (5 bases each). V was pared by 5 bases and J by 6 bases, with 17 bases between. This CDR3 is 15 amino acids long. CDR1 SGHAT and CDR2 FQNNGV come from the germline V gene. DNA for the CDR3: TGTGCCAGCAGCCTGAGACGGGGTAGGGGCAATGAGCAGTTCTTC. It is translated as CASSLRRGRGNEQFF. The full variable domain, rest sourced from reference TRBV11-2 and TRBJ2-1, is EAGVAQSPRYKIIEKRQSVAFWCNPISGHATLYWYQQILGQGPKLLIQFQNNGVVDDSQLPKDRFSAERLKGVDSTLKIQPAKLEDSAVYLCASSLRRGRGNEQFFGPGTRLTVL.

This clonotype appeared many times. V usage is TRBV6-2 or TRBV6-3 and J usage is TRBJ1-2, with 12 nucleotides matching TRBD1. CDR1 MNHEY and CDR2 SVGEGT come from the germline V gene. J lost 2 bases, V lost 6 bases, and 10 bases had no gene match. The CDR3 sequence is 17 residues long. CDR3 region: CASRDSGQGALNYGYTF. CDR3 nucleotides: TGTGCCAGCAGGGACTCGGGACAGGGGGCTCTGAACTATGGCTACACCTTC.

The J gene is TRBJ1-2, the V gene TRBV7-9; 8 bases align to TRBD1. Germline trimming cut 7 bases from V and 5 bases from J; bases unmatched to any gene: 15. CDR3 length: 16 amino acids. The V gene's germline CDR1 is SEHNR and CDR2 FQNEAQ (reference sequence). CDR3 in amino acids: CASNADSGGAEYGYTF. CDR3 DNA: TGTGCCAGCAACGCGGACTCAGGGGGCGCGGAGTATGGCTACACCTTC.

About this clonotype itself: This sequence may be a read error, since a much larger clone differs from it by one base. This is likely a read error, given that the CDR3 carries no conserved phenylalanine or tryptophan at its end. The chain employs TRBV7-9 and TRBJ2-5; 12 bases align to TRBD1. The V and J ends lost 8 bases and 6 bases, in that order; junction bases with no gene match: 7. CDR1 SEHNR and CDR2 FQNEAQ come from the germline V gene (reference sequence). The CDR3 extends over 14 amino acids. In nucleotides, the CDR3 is TGTGCCAGCGTATCGGGACAGGGGGCGAAGACCCAGTACGTC. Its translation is CASVSGQGAKTQYV.

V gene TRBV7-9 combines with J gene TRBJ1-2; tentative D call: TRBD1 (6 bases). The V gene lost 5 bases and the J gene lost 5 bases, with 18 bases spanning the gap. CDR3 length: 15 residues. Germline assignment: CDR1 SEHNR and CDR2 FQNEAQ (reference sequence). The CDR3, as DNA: TGTGCCAGCAGCGACGCTACAGGGTCGGGATATGGCTACACCTTC. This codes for CASSDATGSGYGYTF.

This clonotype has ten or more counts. The CDR3 sequence: CASSVIPSTDTQYF. The DNA for the CDR3 is TGTGCCAGCAGCGTAATCCCAAGCACAGATACGCAGTATTTT. The J gene is TRBJ2-3, the V gene TRBV9; no reliable D call. Deletions cut 1 base from V and 0 bases from J, with 6 bases between. The CDR3 is 14 residues long. Germline V CDR1 and CDR2: SGDLS, YYNGEE.

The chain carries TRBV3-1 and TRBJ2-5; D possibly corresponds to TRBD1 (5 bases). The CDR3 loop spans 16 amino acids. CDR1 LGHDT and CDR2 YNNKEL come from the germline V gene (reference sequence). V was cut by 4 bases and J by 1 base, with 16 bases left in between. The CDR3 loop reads CASSPRTPYLQETQYF. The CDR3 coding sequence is TGTGCCAGCAGCCCCCGGACACCATACCTCCAAGAGACCCAGTACTTC.

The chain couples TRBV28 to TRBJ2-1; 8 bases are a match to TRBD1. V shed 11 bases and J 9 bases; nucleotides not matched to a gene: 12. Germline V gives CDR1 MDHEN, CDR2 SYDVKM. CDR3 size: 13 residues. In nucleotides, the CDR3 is TGTGCCTCCCGGGACAGGTTTAAGGGTGAGCAGTTCTTC. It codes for CASRDRFKGEQFF.

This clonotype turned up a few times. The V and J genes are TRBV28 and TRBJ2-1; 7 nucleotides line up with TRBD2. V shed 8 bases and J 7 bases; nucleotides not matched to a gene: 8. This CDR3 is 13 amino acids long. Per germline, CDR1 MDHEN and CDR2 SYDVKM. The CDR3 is CASGESGMNEQFF. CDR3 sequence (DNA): TGTGCCAGCGGAGAAAGCGGGATGAATGAGCAGTTCTTC.

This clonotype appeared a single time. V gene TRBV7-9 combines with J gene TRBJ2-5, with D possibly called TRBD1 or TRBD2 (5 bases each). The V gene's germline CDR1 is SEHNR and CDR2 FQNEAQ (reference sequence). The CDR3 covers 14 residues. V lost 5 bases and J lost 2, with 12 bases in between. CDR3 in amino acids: CASSVQGPQETQYF. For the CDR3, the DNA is TGTGCCAGCAGCGTCCAGGGACCTCAAGAGACCCAGTACTTC.

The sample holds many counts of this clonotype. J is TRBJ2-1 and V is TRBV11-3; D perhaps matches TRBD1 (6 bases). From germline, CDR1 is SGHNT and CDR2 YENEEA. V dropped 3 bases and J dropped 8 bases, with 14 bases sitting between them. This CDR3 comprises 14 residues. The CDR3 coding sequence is TGTGCCAGCAGCTTTAAAGCGGCAGGGGATGAGCAGTTCTTC. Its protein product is CASSFKAAGDEQFF.

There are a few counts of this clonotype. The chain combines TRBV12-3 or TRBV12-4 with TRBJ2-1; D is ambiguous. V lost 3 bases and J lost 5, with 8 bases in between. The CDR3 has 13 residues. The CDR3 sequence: CASSLPPHNEQFF. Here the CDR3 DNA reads TGTGCCAGCAGTTTGCCTCCCCACAATGAGCAGTTCTTC.